What follows are 27 T cell receptor beta chains derived from one specimen sequenced in a study of T cells after yellow fever vaccination. TCRdb used MiXCR to reprocess the 5' RACE reads, holding one entry per CDR3 protein. The table includes 500,000 to 650,000 distinct CDR3 sequences, about 15% detected once. The input for sequencing was PBMCs, taken 4 to 6 days after the first yellow fever vaccination. The receptors were gathered from a man between 18 and 29 years old who received the YFV17D yellow fever vaccine.

V gene TRBV7-9 combines with J gene TRBJ2-5; TRBD1 aligns across 8 bases. This CDR3 region has 15 residues. The ends lost 5 bases at V and 2 bases at J; junction bases unmatched: 7. Germline V gene data show CDR1 as SEHNR and CDR2 as FQNEAQ (reference sequence). CDR3 bases: TGTGCCAGCAGCGTAAGGGGGACAGGTCAAGAGACCCAGTACTTC. Protein: CASSVRGTGQETQYF.

This chain uses TRBV12-3 or TRBV12-4 with TRBJ1-5; D gene ambiguous. V lost 3 bases, J lost 7 bases, and 13 bases lay in between. The CDR3 is 14 amino acids. The CDR3 sequence is CASSLGRSGQPQHF. The CDR3 bases are TGTGCCAGCAGTTTGGGCAGGAGCGGGCAGCCCCAGCATTTT.

This clonotype was observed a handful of times. V usage is TRBV20-1 and J usage is TRBJ1-5; TRBD1 aligns across 9 bases. The CDR3 is made up of 15 amino acids. The V gene's germline CDR1 is DFQATT and CDR2 SNEGSKA (reference sequence). The V and J ends lost 6 bases and 1 base, in that order; junction bases with no gene match: 7. CDR3 region: CSAVQGAQSNQPQHF. The CDR3 nucleotides are TGCAGTGCGGTACAGGGGGCGCAAAGCAATCAGCCCCAGCATTTT.

There are a few counts of this clonotype. The chain employs TRBV4-1 and TRBJ2-7; 7 positions match TRBD1. Germline CDR1 MGHRA, CDR2 YSYEKL. The CDR3 runs 15 residues. V dropped 2 bases and J dropped 0; count of bases not matched to a gene: 4. The chain's CDR3 is CASSQIQGYSYEQYF. CDR3 nucleotides: TGCGCCAGCAGCCAAATACAGGGGTACTCCTACGAGCAGTACTTC.

This clonotype came up a few times. The chain recombines TRBV4-1 with TRBJ2-7; 13 nucleotides line up with TRBD2. From germline, CDR1 is MGHRA and CDR2 YSYEKL. The CDR3 contains 15 residues. The ends lost 3 bases at V and 4 bases at J; junction bases unmatched: 3. In DNA, the CDR3 is TGCGCCAGCAGCCAGGGGACTAGCGGGGATTACGAGCAGTACTTC. This sequence encodes CASSQGTSGDYEQYF.

V is TRBV16 and J is TRBJ2-2; D uncertain. V was clipped by 2 bases and J by 0 bases, with 7 bases between them. Per the germline V gene, CDR1 is KGHSY and CDR2 is FQNENV. This CDR3 is 15 amino acids long. The CDR3 is CASSQVRSNTGELFF. The CDR3 DNA reads as TGTGCCAGCAGCCAAGTCCGGTCGAACACCGGGGAGCTGTTTTTT.

The V call is TRBV7-9, the J call TRBJ2-7; D gene unclear. V dropped 4 bases and J dropped 6 bases, with 10 bases sitting between them. CDR1 and CDR2 from the germline V gene are SEHNR and FQNEAQ (reference sequence). This CDR3 region has 12 residues. CDR3 sequence reads: CASSSTATEQYF. CDR3 DNA: TGTGCCAGCAGCTCCACTGCAACCGAGCAGTACTTC.

This sequence joins TRBV4-2 and TRBJ1-1; D is possibly TRBD1 (5 bases). The V gene's germline CDR1 is LGHNA and CDR2 YNFKEQ. V was cut by 0 bases and J by 0 bases, with 17 bases left in between. The CDR3 totals 18 residues. The CDR3 is CASSQEPGRGEMNTEAFF. In DNA, the CDR3 is TGTGCCAGCAGCCAAGAACCGGGACGAGGAGAAATGAACACTGAAGCTTTCTTT.

The rearrangement joins TRBV2 to TRBJ1-1; D is uncertain. V was clipped by 2 bases and J by 5 bases, with 12 bases between them. The CDR3 contains 14 residues. Germline CDR1 is SNHLY and CDR2 is FYNNEI. CDR3 loop: CASSEMVLGTEAFF. DNA of the CDR3: TGTGCCAGCAGTGAAATGGTCCTGGGGACTGAAGCTTTCTTT.

The rearrangement uses TRBV5-5 and TRBJ2-7; TRBD1 matches 7 bases. The V gene end was trimmed by 0 bases and the J gene end by 6 bases; junction bases not matched to a gene: 9. There are 15 residues in the CDR3. Germline V gene data show CDR1 as SGHKS and CDR2 as YYEKEE (reference sequence). The CDR3 bases are TGTGCCAGCAGCTTGGCGGGACAGAGGAAATTCGAGCAGTACTTC. Encoded protein: CASSLAGQRKFEQYF.

The chain joins TRBV7-9 to TRBJ2-7; 7 bases agree with TRBD2. This CDR3 contains 13 residues. The germline gives CDR1 SEHNR, CDR2 FQNEAQ (reference sequence). V was pared by 5 bases and J by 6 bases, with 7 bases of the junction left unmatched. CDR3: CASSRRTSAEQYF. DNA of the CDR3: TGTGCCAGCAGCCGACGTACTAGCGCCGAGCAGTACTTC.

The V gene is TRBV29-1, the J gene TRBJ2-1; unclear D gene. V was shortened by 0 bases and J by 1 base, with 10 bases between the two germline ends. This CDR3 is built from 15 residues. The germline CDR1 and CDR2 sequences are SQVTM and ANQGSEA. The CDR3 sequence is CSVEDADRSYNEQFF. In DNA, the CDR3 is TGCAGCGTTGAAGATGCGGACCGGTCCTACAATGAGCAGTTCTTC.

The sample holds a few counts of this clonotype. The V gene is TRBV12-3 or TRBV12-4, the J gene TRBJ2-7, with a weak D call TRBD1 (5 bases). Trimming took 6 bases from V and 3 from J, leaving 12 bases between them. CDR3 size: 13 residues. CDR3 nucleotides: TGTGCCAGCAGCCAGACAGCCAACTACGAGCAGTACTTC. As protein: CASSQTANYEQYF.

The V and J genes are TRBV6-5 and TRBJ1-2; TRBD1 is a possible D gene (5 bases). The CDR3 totals 15 residues. Germline CDR1 is MNHEY and CDR2 is SVGAGI. Trimming removed 0 bases at V and 8 bases at J, with 16 bases between. The CDR3: CASSYSQGVAFGYTF. Written as DNA, the CDR3 is TGTGCCAGCAGTTACTCTCAGGGTGTGGCCTTCGGCTACACCTTC.

The V call is TRBV3-1, the J call TRBJ2-1; no firm D call. The CDR3 is 14 residues long. V was trimmed by 0 bases and J by 3 bases, leaving 6 bases between them. Germline lookup yields CDR1 LGHDT and CDR2 YNNKEL (reference sequence). The CDR3 DNA is TGTGCCAGCAGCCAAGAGGACGGCTACAATGAGCAGTTCTTC. This sequence encodes CASSQEDGYNEQFF.

This clonotype occurred a few times. CDR3 in DNA: TGTGCCAGTAGTCGACGGGCAGGAACTACTGAAGCTTTCTTT. Translated, it gives CASSRRAGTTEAFF. The chain joins TRBV19 to TRBJ1-1; D is ambiguous. Germline lookup yields CDR1 LNHDA and CDR2 SQIVND (reference sequence). Trimming took off 5 bases at V and 5 bases at J, with 15 bases between the two ends. This CDR3 spans 14 amino acids.

At least ten counts were recorded for this clonotype. The chain joins TRBV7-8 to TRBJ2-1; TRBD2 matches at 9 bases. The CDR3 spans 17 residues. V lost 1 base, J lost 5 bases, and 9 bases stayed unmatched. Germline CDR1 and CDR2: SGHVS and FQNEAQ. The CDR3 region is CASSLDIPSGVHNEQFF. CDR3 nucleotide sequence: TGTGCCAGCAGCTTAGATATTCCTAGCGGGGTCCACAATGAGCAGTTCTTC.

This clonotype appeared a few times. The rearrangement links TRBV9 to TRBJ2-1; no clear D. CDR3 length: 15 residues. Germline loops: CDR1 SGDLS, CDR2 YYNGEE. Trimming removed 4 bases at V and 0 bases at J, with 11 bases between. CDR3 sequence reads: CASSSRPDSYNEQFF. CDR3 sequence (DNA): TGTGCCAGCAGCTCGCGACCCGACTCCTACAATGAGCAGTTCTTC.

About this clonotype: This may come from a read error, since a much larger clone is one base off. The chain couples TRBV7-3 to TRBJ2-2; 9 nucleotides match TRBD2. In germline, CDR1 is SGHTA, CDR2 FQGTGA. The junction had 0 bases not matched to a gene; V was cut back by 2 bases and J by 5 bases. This CDR3 comprises 14 residues. CDR3 region: CASSLLAGTGELFF. The CDR3 DNA follows: TGTGCCAGCAGCTTACTAGCGGGGACCGGGGAGCTGTTTTTT.

This clonotype was seen only a few times. This rearrangement joins TRBV19 to TRBJ1-5; D gene uncertain. In germline, CDR1 is LNHDA, CDR2 SQIVND (reference sequence). CDR3 size: 13 residues. Trimming stripped 6 bases from V and 1 base from J, with 7 bases between. This CDR3 reads CASRRRSNQPQHF. The CDR3, as DNA: TGTGCCAGTAGGAGGAGAAGCAATCAGCCCCAGCATTTT.

In its sample, this clonotype was seen many times. The CDR3 sequence is CASSQQGASTEAFF. CDR3 DNA sequence: TGTGCCAGCAGTCAACAGGGGGCTTCTACTGAAGCTTTCTTT. The chain uses TRBV7-2 and TRBJ1-1; 9 bases line up with TRBD1. V lost 6 bases and J lost 5; bases outside the gene matches: 7. CDR1 SGHTA and CDR2 FQGNSA come from the germline V gene. The CDR3 totals 14 residues.

The genes are TRBV27 and TRBJ2-7; either TRBD1 or TRBD2 may supply D (5 bases each). Deletions cut 8 bases from V and 5 bases from J, with 19 bases between. The CDR3 sequence is 14 residues long. In germline, CDR1 is MNHEY, CDR2 SMNVEV (reference sequence). The CDR3 is CASSGTPHIHEQYF. The DNA for the CDR3 is TGTGCCAGCTCCGGGACCCCTCACATCCACGAGCAGTACTTC.

This clonotype was seen only a few times. J is TRBJ2-2 and V is TRBV4-3, with 8 bases that match TRBD1. Germline CDR1 and CDR2: LGHNA and YSLEER. This CDR3 has 14 residues. V lost 3 bases to trimming and J lost 6 bases; unmatched junction nucleotides: 3. This chain's CDR3 is CASSQGDRPGELFF. The CDR3 nucleotides are TGCGCCAGCAGCCAGGGGGACAGGCCCGGGGAGCTGTTTTTT.

This clonotype was seen a few times. J is TRBJ2-3 and V is TRBV20-1; 12 bases align to TRBD2. The CDR3 is 14 amino acids. The V gene end was trimmed by 6 bases and the J gene end by 6 bases; junction bases not matched to a gene: 7. Germline V lookup: CDR1 DFQATT, CDR2 SNEGSKA (reference sequence). CDR3: CSASTSGSRDTQYF. The CDR3 DNA reads as TGCAGTGCGTCGACTAGCGGGAGTCGTGATACGCAGTATTTT.

This clonotype turned up a few times. The CDR3 sequence: CASSYSGIRQGLNTQYF. The DNA of the CDR3 is TGTGCCAGCAGTTACTCGGGAATCCGACAGGGTTTGAATACGCAGTATTTT. The rearrangement joins TRBV6-5 to TRBJ2-3; 7 nucleotides agree with TRBD1. This CDR3 is 17 amino acids long. The V and J ends lost 0 bases and 7 bases, in that order; junction bases with no gene match: 13. CDR1 and CDR2 from the germline V gene are MNHEY and SVGAGI.

The chain employs TRBV7-9 and TRBJ2-2, with 8 nucleotides matching TRBD2. CDR3 size: 16 residues. The J segment lost 4 bases and the V segment lost 5 bases, leaving 9 bases of the junction unmatched. Per germline, CDR1 SEHNR and CDR2 FQNEAQ (reference sequence). CDR3 DNA: TGTGCCAGCAGCGCACGGACTAGCCGGAGCACCGGGGAGCTGTTTTTT. The encoded protein is CASSARTSRSTGELFF.

The chain recombines TRBV5-1 with TRBJ2-5; a possible D gene is TRBD1 (6 bases). The V end lost 3 bases, the J end lost 4 bases, and 13 bases lay between the germline ends. Germline-derived CDR1 and CDR2 are SGHRS and YFSETQ. This CDR3 contains 14 residues. CDR3 amino acids: CASSSGQLGETQYF. In DNA form, the CDR3 reads TGCGCCAGCAGCTCCGGACAGTTGGGAGAGACCCAGTACTTC.